A single sample is the source of the 22 T cell receptor beta chains below, sequenced in a study of blood T cells in healthy people across ages. Using a J-beta primer mix together with a sample-barcoded 5' primer, a second PCR was run for about 7 to 12 cycles. In TCRdb, the 5' RACE reads were re-called with MiXCR into one record per CDR3 protein. The data show under 1,100,000 distinct CDR3 sequences, 20% to 25% seen once. The data also belong to a second study, concerning T cells of mothers and their children.

Source material: blood. The receptor source for this set is a girl aged 2 to 9 in good health.

This clonotype has a handful of counts. This chain connects TRBV4-1 to TRBJ1-4; 7 bases match TRBD1. This CDR3 comprises 15 residues. Germline CDR1 MGHRA, CDR2 YSYEKL. Losses at the gene ends were 1 base for V and 5 bases for J; bases not matched to a gene: 4. The CDR3 DNA reads as TGCGCCAGCAGCCAAGTGACAGGGTGGAATGAAAAACTGTTTTTT. It encodes CASSQVTGWNEKLFF.

This chain's CDR3 is CAISESEGRKEAFF. The CDR3 region has the DNA TGTGCCATCAGTGAGTCGGAGGGGAGGAAGGAAGCTTTCTTT. The chain uses TRBV10-3 and TRBJ1-1, with TRBD1 as a possible D gene (5 bases). Germline loops: CDR1 ENHRY, CDR2 SYGVKD. The CDR3 has 14 residues. V was cut by 0 bases and J by 8 bases, with 13 bases left in between.

The genes are TRBV10-3 and TRBJ1-5, with D perhaps TRBD1 (6 bases). Trimming took off 4 bases at V and 4 bases at J, with 14 bases between the two ends. Germline CDR1 ENHRY, CDR2 SYGVKD. The CDR3 totals 15 residues. The CDR3 DNA reads TGTGCCATCAGTGTCGTGGCGGGGGCTAATCAGCCCCAGCATTTT. It encodes CAISVVAGANQPQHF.

Regarding this clonotype: A read error may produce the germline difference seen at one junction end. The chain couples TRBV7-2 to TRBJ2-1, with 7 bases fitting TRBD2. The germline CDR1 and CDR2 sequences are SGHTA and FQGNSA. The CDR3 has 12 residues. CDR3 sequence reads: CASSLGGEGRSF. DNA of the CDR3: TGTGCCAGCAGCTTAGGGGGGGAGGGCAGGAGCTTC.

The chain uses TRBV7-9 and TRBJ2-5; D is unresolved. The J call may not be correct, given that the DNA end is closer to TRBJ2-7. CDR1 and CDR2 from the germline V gene are SEHNR and FQNEAQ (reference sequence). The CDR3 sequence is 14 residues long. The CDR3 protein is CASSSRQPFAEQYF. The CDR3 DNA follows: TGTGCCAGCAGCTCGCGACAACCCTTCGCCGAGCAGTACTTC.

In its sample, this clonotype was seen a few times. The chain recombines TRBV27 with TRBJ1-6; 8 nucleotides line up with TRBD1. CDR1 is MNHEY and CDR2 is SMNVEV in the germline V gene (reference sequence). The CDR3 is 12 amino acids. V lost 7 bases, J lost 14 bases, and 7 bases stayed unmatched. DNA for the CDR3: TGTGCCAGCACCGGGACAGGAAAAGCCCTCCACTTT. It encodes CASTGTGKALHF.

This clonotype was seen only once. The chain uses TRBV6-1 and TRBJ2-2, with D perhaps being TRBD1 or TRBD2 (5 bases each). With 5 bases removed from V and 1 base from J, the gap between germline ends came to 8 bases. Germline V gene lookup returns CDR1 MNHNS and CDR2 SASEGT. This CDR3 contains 14 residues. The CDR3 bases are TGTGCCAGCAGTCGGGACCAGAACACCGGGGAGCTGTTTTTT. Protein sequence: CASSRDQNTGELFF.

To note about this clonotype: One end of the junction fails to match germline, which may point to a read error. V and J are TRBV18 and TRBJ2-1; possible D gene TRBD1, 6 bases. Germline V gene sequence: CDR1 KGHSH, CDR2 LQKENI. The CDR3 covers 12 residues. CDR3 protein: CANSGASNEQFF. CDR3 DNA sequence: TGTGCCAACTCAGGGGCCTCCAATGAGCAGTTCTTC.

The CDR3 DNA sequence: TGTGCCAGCAGCTTCAGGCGGGGGGCCTACAATGAGCAGTTCTTC. It translates to CASSFRRGAYNEQFF. This chain links TRBV7-9 with TRBJ2-1, with 8 bases fitting TRBD2. CDR1 is SEHNR, CDR2 FQNEAQ, per germline (reference sequence). The CDR3 consists of 15 residues. The ends lost 3 bases at V and 2 bases at J; junction bases unmatched: 3.

V is TRBV12-3 or TRBV12-4 and J is TRBJ1-2; D gene unclear. The CDR3 is 11 residues long. Trimming took 1 base from V and 14 from J, leaving 11 bases between them. The CDR3 protein is CASSLDPVRTF. The CDR3 DNA reads TGTGCCAGCAGTTTAGACCCGGTGAGGACCTTC.

This clonotype was seen more than once but under ten times. The rearrangement uses TRBV6-5 and TRBJ2-7, with 7 nucleotides matching TRBD1. Germline CDR1 MNHEY, CDR2 SVGAGI. J was trimmed by 2 bases and V by 2 bases; bases with no gene match: 6. The CDR3 extends over 15 amino acids. For the CDR3, the DNA is TGTGCCAGCAGTTACCGTAGGGACAGCACCTACGAGCAGTACTTC. Encoded protein: CASSYRRDSTYEQYF.

This clonotype occurred a few times. The chain joins TRBV4-2 to TRBJ2-5; D is possibly TRBD1 (6 bases). Germline CDR1 is LGHNA and CDR2 is YNFKEQ. V was clipped by 6 bases and J by 3 bases, with 14 bases between them. The CDR3 is made up of 14 amino acids. CDR3 sequence (DNA): TGTGCCAGCAGACAACAGGGTGGGGAAGAGACCCAGTACTTC. This gives the protein CASRQQGGEETQYF.

CDR3 protein: CASRIPQGRGYTF. Written as DNA, the CDR3 is TGTGCCAGCAGAATCCCTCAGGGGAGAGGCTACACCTTC. The gene calls are TRBV2 and TRBJ1-2; tentatively, D is TRBD1 (6 bases). The germline CDR1 and CDR2 sequences are SNHLY and FYNNEI. Trimming took 6 bases from V and 8 from J, leaving 16 bases between them. CDR3 size: 13 residues.

The rearrangement uses TRBV2 and TRBJ2-1, with D perhaps being TRBD1 or TRBD2 (5 bases each). The CDR3 length is 15 residues. V was clipped by 3 bases and J by 4 bases, with 13 bases between them. CDR1 is SNHLY and CDR2 is FYNNEI in the germline V gene. The CDR3 DNA reads as TGTGCCAGCAGTGAGGGACCACGGGGTTACAATGAGCAGTTCTTC. The encoded protein is CASSEGPRGYNEQFF. The full variable domain, with the rest looked up from reference TRBV2 and TRBJ2-1, is EPEVTQTPSHQVTQMGQEVILRCVPISNHLYFYWYRQILGQKVEFLVSFYNNEISEKSEIFDDQFSVERPDGSNFTLKIRSTKLEDSAMYFCASSEGPRGYNEQFFGPGTRLTVL.

The chain uses TRBV5-1 and TRBJ2-3, with D maybe TRBD2 (6 bases). V was clipped by 4 bases and J by 2 bases, with 14 bases between them. Looked up from germline, CDR1 is SGHRS and CDR2 is YFSETQ. There are 15 residues in the CDR3. The CDR3 bases are TGCGCCAGCAGCAAGGGCGGGACGGACACAGATACGCAGTATTTT. Translated: CASSKGGTDTDTQYF.

V gene TRBV6-5 combines with J gene TRBJ1-1, with D uncertain. V dropped 1 base and J dropped 5 bases, with 11 bases sitting between them. Germline values: CDR1 MNHEY, CDR2 SVGAGI. The CDR3 extends over 14 amino acids. CDR3 amino acids: CASSYLKDGTEAFF. CDR3 nucleotide sequence: TGTGCCAGCAGTTACTTAAAGGACGGGACTGAAGCTTTCTTT.

This rearrangement joins TRBV12-3 or TRBV12-4 to TRBJ2-5; D call uncertain. The assigned J gene may be wrong: the sequence end matches TRBJ2-7 better. This CDR3 spans 14 amino acids. CDR3 in amino acids: CASSSWVESYEQYF. The CDR3 DNA reads as TGTGCCAGCAGTTCCTGGGTCGAAAGCTACGAGCAGTACTTC.

The rearrangement joins TRBV6-5 to TRBJ2-1, with D perhaps TRBD2 (5 bases). The germline V gene has CDR1 MNHEY and CDR2 SVGAGI. The CDR3 runs 16 residues. V was clipped by 2 bases and J by 0 bases, with 11 bases between them. The CDR3 loop reads CASSYDVGSSYNEQFF. The DNA for the CDR3 is TGTGCCAGCAGTTACGATGTTGGGAGCTCCTACAATGAGCAGTTCTTC.

In this sample, this clonotype turned up a few times. The gene calls are TRBV21-1 and TRBJ2-5; the table's D call of TRBD1 was not tested on the DNA. TRBV21-1 is deemed a pseudogene. This CDR3 is built from 15 residues. The CDR3 region is CASKNRGQYQETQYF. The CDR3 DNA is TGTGCCAGCAAGAACAGGGGTCAATACCAAGAGACCCAGTACTTC.

A single count supports this clonotype. This sequence joins TRBV21-1 and TRBJ2-1; TRBD2, the table's D call, was not compared with the DNA. The J call may be mistaken, given a closer DNA end match to TRBJ2-7. TRBV21-1 is a documented pseudogene. CDR3 size: 14 residues. The DNA of the CDR3 is TGTGCCAGCAGCAAAGTAATGGAGGGGTACGAGCAGTACTTC. Translating gives CASSKVMEGYEQYF.

This clonotype was found a few times. The chain carries TRBV4-3 and TRBJ1-2; TRBD1 matches 7 bases. Trimming took 4 bases from V and 0 from J; bases not matched to a gene: 8. Germline lookup yields CDR1 LGHNA and CDR2 YSLEER. This CDR3 region has 16 residues. CDR3 sequence (DNA): TGCGCCAGCAGCCTGGAGACAGGGCCCCCTAACTATGGCTACACCTTC. The encoded protein is CASSLETGPPNYGYTF.

This clonotype was counted only a few times. The chain is built from TRBV9 and TRBJ2-2, with D perhaps given as TRBD1 or TRBD2 (5 bases each). The CDR3 runs 16 residues. V was clipped by 4 bases and J by 0 bases, with 13 bases between them. The germline V gene encodes CDR1 SGDLS and CDR2 YYNGEE. The CDR3 spells CASSPQGRANTGELFF. CDR3 coding DNA: TGTGCCAGCAGCCCTCAGGGACGGGCGAACACCGGGGAGCTGTTTTTT.